The T cell receptor beta chain described here comes from a study of T-cell reconstitution after alpha-beta-depleted transplantation in children. Study results and limitations: Expanded graft clones, several hundred of them, were reportedly the source of alpha-beta T cells about two months after transplant. It was surviving recipient T cells and thymic progenitors that gave some patients high TCRbeta diversity at day 60. From newly produced T cells came most of the T-cell counts and diversity one year after transplant.

Unique molecular identifiers were built into the TCRbeta library. TCRdb redid the calling of the PCR reads with MiXCR, one entry per CDR3 protein. The sample includes around 270,000 distinct CDR3 sequences, over 7% of them seen just once. Looked up from germline, CDR1 is MGHDK and CDR2 is SYGVNS. V was pared by 8 bases and J by 1 base, with 14 bases between. This CDR3 spans 14 amino acids. Concerning this clonotype: The antigen remains unidentified. Being one base from a much bigger clone, this may be a read error.

The chain joins TRBV25-1 to TRBJ2-5; no reliable D call. This material consisted of peripheral blood, taken 360 days after TCRalphabeta/CD19-depleted stem cell transplant. The receptor comes from a female patient aged 2 to 10 who had a stem cell transplant for Fanconi anemia, so the T cells may come from the graft donor. The CDR3 nucleotides read TGTGCCAGCGGCTTCGGCGGCCTCCAAGAGACCCAGTACTTC. Encoded protein: CASGFGGLQETQYF.